The entry that follows covers one T cell receptor (beta chain) sequence. Its antigen is unidentified. This CDR3 has 15 residues. The germline gives CDR1 MGHRA, CDR2 YSYEKL. With 0 bases removed from V and 5 bases from J, the gap between germline ends came to 13 bases. Primers included in the PCR were 60 Vbeta and 13 Jbeta primers. Produced via immunoSEQ multiplex PCR; TCRdb's table is partial and in-frame only. The sample holds 150,000 to 200,000 clones; around three quarters are singletons and the top ten take about 4.4%. This record belongs to a study of cytomegalovirus exposure and HLA in healthy donors. Study conclusions and caveats: Cytomegalovirus status, reportedly, was diagnosed with high specificity and sensitivity by the classifier.

The TCR originated in a woman under 40 in good health and CMV-seropositive. The sequenced material came from PBMCs. The chain joins TRBV4-1 to TRBJ2-5, with a weak D call TRBD1 (5 bases). CDR3 region: CASSQDPPGLETQYF. CDR3 coding DNA: TGCGCCAGCAGCCAAGATCCCCCAGGGTTGGAGACCCAGTACTTC.